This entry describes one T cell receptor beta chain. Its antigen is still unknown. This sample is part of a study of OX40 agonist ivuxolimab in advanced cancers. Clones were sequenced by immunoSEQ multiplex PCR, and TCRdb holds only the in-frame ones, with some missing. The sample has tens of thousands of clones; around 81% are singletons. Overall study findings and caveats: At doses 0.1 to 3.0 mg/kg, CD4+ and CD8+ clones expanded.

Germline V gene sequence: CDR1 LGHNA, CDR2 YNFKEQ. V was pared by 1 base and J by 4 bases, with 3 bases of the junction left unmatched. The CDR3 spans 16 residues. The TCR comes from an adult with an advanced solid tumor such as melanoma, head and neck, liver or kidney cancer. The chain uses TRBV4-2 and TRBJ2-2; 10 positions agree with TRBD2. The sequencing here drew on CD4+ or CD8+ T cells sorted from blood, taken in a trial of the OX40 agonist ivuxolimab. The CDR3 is CASSQASGSGTGELFF. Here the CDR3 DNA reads TGTGCCAGCAGCCAAGCTAGCGGGAGTGGCACCGGGGAGCTGTTTTTT.